This entry is about one TCR beta chain. The sample is drawn from a study of T cell responses to AZD1222 COVID-19 vaccine. CDR3 length equals 17 residues. Per the germline V gene, CDR1 is SGHAT and CDR2 is FQNNGV. J was trimmed by 3 bases and V by 5 bases; bases with no gene match: 16. TCRdb's table, derived via immunoSEQ multiplex PCR, lists solely in-frame clones and lacks some. Of 70,000 to 95,000 clones listed, about 91% are singletons. Sequenced here: peripheral blood, sampled 28 days after the second AZD1222 dose. This sequence was found in an adult who received the AZD1222 COVID-19 vaccine. This chain uses TRBV11-2 with TRBJ2-7, with TRBD1 identical over 7 bases. CDR3 sequence (DNA): TGTGCCAGCAGCACTAGTGAGACGGGACAGAAATTCTACGAGCAGTACTTC. It yields the protein CASSTSETGQKFYEQYF. The variable domain in full, completed from reference TRBV11-2 and TRBJ2-7, reads EAGVAQSPRYKIIEKRQSVAFWCNPISGHATLYWYQQILGQGPKLLIQFQNNGVVDDSQLPKDRFSAERLKGVDSTLKIQPAKLEDSAVYLCASSTSETGQKFYEQYFGPGTRLTVT.